The 21 T cell receptor beta chains presented below share a single source sample, sequenced in a study of OX40 agonist ivuxolimab in advanced cancers. The data were produced by immunoSEQ multiplex PCR, yet TCRdb's version contains in-frame clones alone and is incomplete. The repertoire holds roughly 75,000 clones, with around 90% as singletons. Sequencing used CD4+ or CD8+ T cells sorted from blood, obtained in a trial of the OX40 agonist ivuxolimab. These receptors came from an adult with an advanced solid tumor such as melanoma, head and neck, liver or kidney cancer.

The V call is TRBV5-1, the J call TRBJ2-2; D is uncertain. With 0 bases removed from V and 0 bases from J, the gap between germline ends came to 6 bases. Germline lookup yields CDR1 SGHRS and CDR2 YFSETQ. The CDR3 spans 15 residues. The CDR3 DNA reads as TGCGCCAGCAGCTTGGGGGCCGCGAACACCGGGGAGCTGTTTTTT. Translation gives CASSLGAANTGELFF.

The gene calls are TRBV19 and TRBJ1-1, with a possible D match to TRBD1 (6 bases). This CDR3 has 13 residues. Germline V gene sequence: CDR1 LNHDA, CDR2 SQIVND (reference sequence). V was cut by 5 bases and J by 9 bases, with 16 bases left in between. CDR3 nucleotides: TGTGCCAGTAGTCCAACAGGGAGGGTCAAAGCTTTCTTT. This sequence encodes CASSPTGRVKAFF.

The CDR3 coding sequence is TGTGCCAGCAGCTTAGGTCTAGCGGGGACCGGGGAGCTGTTTTTT. Protein product: CASSLGLAGTGELFF. The chain is built from TRBV7-2 and TRBJ2-2; 9 positions agree with TRBD2. V was pared by 1 base and J by 5 bases, with 2 bases of the junction left unmatched. Germline V CDR1 and CDR2: SGHTA, FQGNSA. This CDR3 has 15 amino acids.

The chain has TRBV7-6 and TRBJ2-1; D remains unclear. Per the germline V gene, CDR1 is SGHVS and CDR2 is FNYEAQ. Trimming removed 4 bases at V and 4 bases at J, with 14 bases between. The CDR3 loop spans 15 amino acids. CDR3 bases: TGTGCCAGCAGCTCCAGCGAGGCAAGGTACAATGAGCAGTTCTTC. This gives the protein CASSSSEARYNEQFF. Based on the CDR3 plus reference TRBV7-6 and TRBJ2-1, the full variable domain is GAGVSQSPRYKVTKRGQDVALRCDPISGHVSLYWYRQALGQGPEFLTYFNYEAQQDKSGLPNDRFSAERPEGSISTLTIQRTEQRDSAMYRCASSSSEARYNEQFFGPGTRLTVL.

The chain employs TRBV5-1 and TRBJ2-7; D possibly corresponds to TRBD2 (5 bases). Per germline, CDR1 SGHRS and CDR2 YFSETQ. With 0 bases removed from V and 2 bases from J, the gap between germline ends came to 9 bases. This CDR3 is built from 14 residues. The CDR3 DNA reads TGCGCCAGCAGCTTGGCCGCGGGCGCCTACGAGCAGTACTTC. It codes for CASSLAAGAYEQYF.

The V gene is TRBV6-6, the J gene TRBJ1-2; 9 bases align to TRBD1. Germline assignment: CDR1 MNHNY and CDR2 SVGAGI (reference sequence). V shed 11 bases and J 6 bases; nucleotides not matched to a gene: 10. This CDR3 spans 13 amino acids. The DNA for the CDR3 is TGTGCCGCTCGCCCCACAGGGGGCGATGGCTACACCTTC. It yields the protein CAARPTGGDGYTF.

The rearrangement uses TRBV9 and TRBJ2-3; 7 bases are a match to TRBD2. Germline V gives CDR1 SGDLS, CDR2 YYNGEE. J gave up 6 bases and V 3 bases, and 7 bases lay outside the gene matches. This CDR3 region has 14 residues. The CDR3 region is CASSGLAERDTQYF. In nucleotides, the CDR3 is TGTGCCAGCAGCGGGCTAGCGGAGAGGGATACGCAGTATTTT. Full variable domain (rest looked up from reference TRBV9 and TRBJ2-3): DSGVTQTPKHLITATGQRVTLRCSPRSGDLSVYWYQQSLDQGLQFLIQYYNGEERAKGNILERFSAQQFPDLHSELNLSSLELGDSALYFCASSGLAERDTQYFGPGTRLTVL.

J is TRBJ2-2 and V is TRBV6-5; 7 positions match TRBD1. From germline, CDR1 is MNHEY and CDR2 SVGAGI. With 8 bases clipped from V and 4 bases from J, the junction kept 7 bases outside the gene matches. This CDR3 spans 14 amino acids. The CDR3 bases are TGTGCCAGCTCTTATGACAGGGCCACCGGGGAGCTGTTTTTT. This translates into CASSYDRATGELFF.

V usage is TRBV7-9 and J usage is TRBJ2-7, with D possibly matching TRBD1 (6 bases). From germline, CDR1 is SEHNR and CDR2 FQNEAQ (reference sequence). Trimming removed 5 bases from V and 5 bases from J, with 13 bases in between. This CDR3 comprises 13 residues. The CDR3 here is CASSRTGTNEQYF. The CDR3 DNA sequence: TGTGCCAGCAGCAGAACCGGGACAAACGAGCAGTACTTC.

The V and J genes are TRBV7-3 and TRBJ2-7; the D is unclear. Deletions cut 2 bases from V and 1 base from J, with 9 bases between. CDR3 length equals 14 residues. The germline gives CDR1 SGHTA, CDR2 FQGTGA. The chain's CDR3 is CASSLEAGSYEQYF. The CDR3 DNA reads as TGTGCCAGCAGCTTAGAGGCTGGTTCCTACGAGCAGTACTTC.

This rearrangement joins TRBV6-5 to TRBJ2-3; D may be TRBD2 (7 bases). CDR1 is MNHEY, CDR2 SVGAGI, per germline. This CDR3 is built from 16 residues. Trimming removed 0 bases from V and 3 bases from J, with 13 bases in between. The CDR3 coding sequence is TGTGCCAGCAGTTACTCCGGGGGGCGGGTGACAGATACGCAGTATTTT. Protein product: CASSYSGGRVTDTQYF.

V is TRBV18 and J is TRBJ1-5; D remains ambiguous. Germline V gene sequence: CDR1 KGHSH, CDR2 LQKENI. The CDR3 contains 14 residues. V lost 5 bases and J lost 0, with 8 bases in between. The DNA for the CDR3 is TGTGCCAGCTCAACCACAAATAGCAATCAGCCCCAGCATTTT. It yields the protein CASSTTNSNQPQHF.

V gene TRBV7-9 combines with J gene TRBJ1-2; unclear D gene. There are 13 residues in the CDR3. Deletions cut 5 bases from V and 5 bases from J, with 12 bases between. Per germline, CDR1 SEHNR and CDR2 FQNEAQ (reference sequence). The CDR3, as DNA: TGTGCCAGCAGCCCATCCGGGCCATATGGCTACACCTTC. This gives the protein CASSPSGPYGYTF. Full variable domain (remainder filled in from reference TRBV7-9 and TRBJ1-2): DTGVSQNPRHKITKRGQNVTFRCDPISEHNRLYWYRQTLGQGPEFLTYFQNEAQLEKSRLLSDRFSAERPKGSFSTLEIQRTEQGDSAMYLCASSPSGPYGYTFGSGTRLTVV.

This chain uses TRBV6-1 with TRBJ2-3; 7 bases agree with TRBD2. Germline V CDR1 and CDR2: MNHNS, SASEGT. V lost 4 bases, J lost 4 bases, and 2 bases stayed unmatched. The CDR3 spans 13 residues. CDR3 residues: CASSVSGADTQYF. As DNA, the CDR3 is TGTGCCAGCAGTGTGAGCGGGGCAGATACGCAGTATTTT.

The chain's CDR3 is CSVGGTPSQPQHF. The CDR3 coding sequence is TGCAGCGTTGGGGGCACTCCAAGCCAGCCCCAGCATTTT. The genes are TRBV29-1 and TRBJ1-5, with D possibly being TRBD1 (5 bases). The CDR3 is made up of 13 amino acids. V was cut by 4 bases and J by 7 bases, with 14 bases left in between. Germline V lookup: CDR1 SQVTM, CDR2 ANQGSEA.

This chain connects TRBV5-5 to TRBJ2-1, with a tentative D call TRBD2 (6 bases). V dropped 0 bases and J dropped 5 bases, with 12 bases sitting between them. Germline V gene lookup returns CDR1 SGHKS and CDR2 YYEKEE (reference sequence). CDR3 length: 15 residues. In nucleotides, the CDR3 is TGTGCCAGCAGCTTGGAGACGCGGGGTCACAATGAGCAGTTCTTC. It specifies CASSLETRGHNEQFF.

The J gene is TRBJ2-1, the V gene TRBV4-1; 9 nucleotides align to TRBD2. CDR1 is MGHRA, CDR2 YSYEKL, per germline. The CDR3 extends over 15 amino acids. The V segment lost 4 bases and the J segment 7 bases; nucleotides outside the gene matches: 8. CDR3 coding DNA: TGCGCCAGCAGCCCAGAGGGACTAGCTGGAAATGAGCAGTTCTTC. This encodes CASSPEGLAGNEQFF.

The chain carries TRBV5-4 and TRBJ2-3; TRBD2 aligns across 7 bases. Germline loops: CDR1 SGHNT, CDR2 YYREEE (reference sequence). After removal of 4 bases from V and 3 bases from J, the junction contained 8 bases not matched to a gene. The CDR3 is 15 amino acids. The CDR3 bases are TGTGCCAGCAGCGTAGTGGGCGGGGGTACAGATACGCAGTATTTT. Translating it yields CASSVVGGGTDTQYF.

The chain combines TRBV9 with TRBJ2-7; the D is unclear. The V gene lost 1 base and the J gene lost 4 bases, with 9 bases spanning the gap. Germline V gene sequence: CDR1 SGDLS, CDR2 YYNGEE. The CDR3 consists of 13 residues. The CDR3 loop is CASSVSPGYEQYF. CDR3 nucleotide sequence: TGTGCCAGCAGCGTAAGTCCGGGTTACGAGCAGTACTTC.

This clone was counted a few times. CDR3 nucleotides: TGTGCCAGCAGTGGACAGGGTCCCCTTGACCCATACGAGCAGTACTTC. Residues: CASSGQGPLDPYEQYF. The V gene is TRBV6-1, the J gene TRBJ2-7, with 7 bases fitting TRBD1. With 4 bases clipped from V and 4 bases from J, the junction kept 13 bases outside the gene matches. CDR1 MNHNS and CDR2 SASEGT come from the germline V gene. CDR3 length: 16 amino acids.

The rearrangement links TRBV27 to TRBJ2-1, with D unresolved. The CDR3 length is 14 residues. Trimming left V 8 bases short and J 7 bases short, with 18 bases between. Germline CDR1 reads MNHEY; CDR2 reads SMNVEV (reference sequence). The CDR3 coding sequence is TGTGCCAGCCAGAGGACCGGAGAAAGGAATGAGCAGTTCTTC. Translation: CASQRTGERNEQFF.